One sample yielded the 22 T cell receptor beta chains listed below, sequenced in a study of T cell changes during pregnancy in multiple sclerosis. This table comes from immunoSEQ multiplex PCR, and its TCRdb copy is limited to in-frame clones, with some not included. The sample lists tens of thousands of clones; 91% were seen once. The input for sequencing was CD8+ T cells from peripheral blood mononuclear cells, taken before pregnancy. The receptors were sampled from a female donor with multiple sclerosis, enrolled in a pregnancy study.

J is TRBJ2-5 and V is TRBV5-1, with TRBD2 identical over 9 bases. The CDR3 totals 20 residues. CDR1 is SGHRS and CDR2 is YFSETQ in the germline V gene. With V trimmed by 1 base and J by 5 bases, 21 bases remained unmatched. CDR3 nucleotide sequence: TGCGCCAGCAGCTTGACCCGCCCCGCGGGGGGGAGTCCGGTCGGGGAGACCCAGTACTTC. Its protein is CASSLTRPAGGSPVGETQYF.

The chain combines TRBV27 with TRBJ1-5, with a possible D match to TRBD1 (5 bases). The ends were cut back, 3 bases at V and 1 base at J, with 7 bases in the middle. Germline V CDR1 and CDR2: MNHEY, SMNVEV (reference sequence). The CDR3 contains 14 residues. This CDR3 reads CASSLRDSNQPQHF. In nucleotides, the CDR3 is TGTGCCAGCAGTTTGCGGGACAGCAATCAGCCCCAGCATTTT.

This chain links TRBV7-9 with TRBJ2-3; D is unresolved. V was shortened by 1 base and J by 12 bases, with 8 bases between the two germline ends. The germline V gene encodes CDR1 SEHNR and CDR2 FQNEAQ (reference sequence). The length of the CDR3 is 11 residues. The CDR3 loop reads CASSLGAKQYF. CDR3 nucleotide sequence: TGTGCCAGCAGCTTAGGGGCTAAACAGTATTTT.

V usage is TRBV15 and J usage is TRBJ1-1; D is ambiguous. V lost 1 base, J lost 3 bases, and 9 bases lay in between. The CDR3 has 14 amino acids. Germline CDR1 reads LNHNV; CDR2 reads YYDKDF (reference sequence). The CDR3 sequence: CATSRGGEDTEAFF. The DNA of the CDR3 is TGTGCCACCAGCAGAGGAGGAGAGGACACTGAAGCTTTCTTT.

The genes are TRBV14 and TRBJ2-7, with D perhaps TRBD1 (7 bases). From germline, CDR1 is SGHDN and CDR2 FVKESK. This CDR3 has 13 amino acids. Trimming cost V 4 bases and J 2 bases, with 9 bases left between them. Here the CDR3 DNA reads TGTGCCAGCAGCCGCGGGACAGCCTACGAGCAGTACTTC. It is translated as CASSRGTAYEQYF.

V and J are TRBV5-6 and TRBJ2-1; TRBD2 aligns across 7 bases. With 6 bases clipped from V and 5 bases from J, the junction kept 8 bases outside the gene matches. This CDR3 contains 14 residues. Germline V CDR1 and CDR2: SGHDT, YYEEEE. The CDR3 loop reads CASTVGGSHNEQFF. DNA of the CDR3: TGTGCCAGCACCGTGGGGGGGAGTCACAATGAGCAGTTCTTC. Using reference TRBV5-6 and TRBJ2-1 for the parts outside the CDR3, the full variable domain is DAGVTQSPTHLIKTRGQQVTLRCSPKSGHDTVSWYQQALGQGPQFIFQYYEEEERQRGNFPDRFSGHQFPNYSSELNVNALLLGDSALYLCASTVGGSHNEQFFGPGTRLTVL.

The chain combines TRBV11-3 with TRBJ2-2; 8 bases fit TRBD1. In germline, CDR1 is SGHNT, CDR2 YENEEA. This CDR3 has 15 residues. V trimming: 2 bases; J trimming: 6 bases; junction bases outside the gene matches: 5. This chain's CDR3 is CASSLRQGIAGELFF. CDR3 nucleotides: TGTGCCAGCAGCTTACGACAGGGGATAGCCGGGGAGCTGTTTTTT. The whole variable domain, remainder taken from reference TRBV11-3 and TRBJ2-2, is EAGVVQSPRYKIIEKKQPVAFWCNPISGHNTLYWYLQNLGQGPELLIRYENEEAVDDSQLPKDRFSAERLKGVDSTLKIQPAELGDSAVYLCASSLRQGIAGELFFGEGSRLTVL.

The CDR3 DNA is TGCGCCAGCAGCTTGGGGCTAGCGGGGGGAACCAGCACAGATACGCAGTATTTT. Translated: CASSLGLAGGTSTDTQYF. The chain combines TRBV5-1 with TRBJ2-3, with 11 nucleotides matching TRBD2. The CDR3 sequence is 18 residues long. Germline V gene lookup returns CDR1 SGHRS and CDR2 YFSETQ. Trimming at V came to 0 bases and at J to 0 bases, leaving 6 bases not matched to a gene.

The CDR3 loop reads CASSYQPGRNTEAFF. For the CDR3, the DNA is TGTGCCAGCAGTTATCAGCCGGGGAGGAACACTGAAGCTTTCTTT. The gene calls are TRBV6-5 and TRBJ1-1, with unresolved D. Germline CDR1 is MNHEY and CDR2 is SVGAGI. This CDR3 has 15 residues. With 3 bases removed from V and 1 base from J, the gap between germline ends came to 12 bases.

This rearrangement joins TRBV7-2 to TRBJ2-7, with D tentatively TRBD2 (7 bases). The V and J ends lost 0 bases and 5 bases respectively, with 11 bases between them. This CDR3 contains 14 residues. The germline V gene encodes CDR1 SGHTA and CDR2 FQGNSA. The CDR3 protein is CASSLAEGGHEQYF. The DNA of the CDR3 is TGTGCCAGCAGCTTAGCGGAGGGGGGGCACGAGCAGTACTTC.

The rearrangement links TRBV6-6 to TRBJ1-2; D gene uncertain. V shed 2 bases and J shed 4 bases, with 14 bases lying between them. This CDR3 contains 15 residues. The germline V gene has CDR1 MNHNY and CDR2 SVGAGI (reference sequence). CDR3 sequence reads: CASSYPPGVGYGYTF. The CDR3 DNA sequence: TGTGCCAGCAGTTACCCCCCCGGGGTTGGCTATGGCTACACCTTC.

As DNA, the CDR3 is TGTGCCAGTACCCGTGAGGTGGGACAGGGGGAGACCCAGTACTTC. Translated, it gives CASTREVGQGETQYF. The J gene is TRBJ2-5, the V gene TRBV19; TRBD1 matches 10 bases. This CDR3 is built from 15 residues. Unmatched junction bases numbered 10, after V lost 7 bases and J lost 5 bases. Germline CDR1 reads LNHDA; CDR2 reads SQIVND (reference sequence).

The V gene is TRBV13, the J gene TRBJ2-1; 11 positions match TRBD1. V dropped 4 bases and J dropped 6; count of bases not matched to a gene: 5. Germline V CDR1 and CDR2: PRHDT, FYEKMQ (reference sequence). The CDR3 is 15 amino acids. The CDR3 here is CASSSGQGAANEQFF. The CDR3 DNA reads TGTGCCAGCAGCTCAGGACAGGGGGCGGCCAATGAGCAGTTCTTC. The full variable domain, its missing parts supplied by reference TRBV13 and TRBJ2-1, is AAGVIQSPRHLIKEKRETATLKCYPIPRHDTVYWYQQGPGQDPQFLISFYEKMQSDKGSIPDRFSAQQFSDYHSELNMSSLELGDSALYFCASSSGQGAANEQFFGPGTRLTVL.

This clone occurred a few times. V and J are TRBV4-1 and TRBJ1-6; weak D call: TRBD1 (6 bases). Trimming shortened V by 0 bases and J by 0 bases, and 6 bases separated the two germline ends. The germline CDR1 and CDR2 sequences are MGHRA and YSYEKL. This CDR3 region has 16 residues. CDR3 in amino acids: CASSQDRGSYNSPLHF. The CDR3 nucleotides read TGCGCCAGCAGCCAAGACAGGGGCTCCTATAATTCACCCCTCCACTTT.

The DNA for the CDR3 is TGCGCCAGCACCTCCGGGTGGGGGGAAAACATTCAGTACTTC. Protein product: CASTSGWGENIQYF. The genes are TRBV4-1 and TRBJ2-4; TRBD2 might be the D (6 bases). The germline V gene has CDR1 MGHRA and CDR2 YSYEKL. V was cut by 7 bases and J by 5 bases, with 15 bases left in between. The CDR3 is 14 amino acids.

J is TRBJ2-3 and V is TRBV5-1; no reliable D call. The V gene lost 1 base and the J gene lost 4 bases, with 7 bases spanning the gap. The CDR3 contains 13 residues. CDR1 is SGHRS and CDR2 is YFSETQ in the germline V gene. CDR3 nucleotides: TGCGCCAGCAGCTTGTCTGTATCAGATACGCAGTATTTT. Translating gives CASSLSVSDTQYF. The complete variable domain, with remaining parts taken from reference TRBV5-1 and TRBJ2-3, reads KAGVTQTPRYLIKTRGQQVTLSCSPISGHRSVSWYQQTPGQGLQFLFEYFSETQRNKGNFPGRFSGRQFSNSRSEMNVSTLELGDSALYLCASSLSVSDTQYFGPGTRLTVL.

This chain connects TRBV5-8 to TRBJ2-3; TRBD2 matches 12 bases. Unmatched junction bases numbered 6, after V lost 4 bases and J lost 6 bases. Germline CDR1 is SGHTS and CDR2 is YDEGEE. The CDR3 has 15 amino acids. Written as DNA, the CDR3 is TGTGCCAGCAGCCTGACTAGCGGGGGAGCGGATACGCAGTATTTT. Translated, it gives CASSLTSGGADTQYF.

The V gene is TRBV27, the J gene TRBJ1-5; no definite D call. CDR3 length: 13 residues. Trimming removed 6 bases at V and 7 bases at J, with 13 bases between. Germline CDR1 MNHEY, CDR2 SMNVEV (reference sequence). CDR3 coding DNA: TGTGCCAGCAGCTCCCGGGATCTCCAGCCCCAGCATTTT. Translation: CASSSRDLQPQHF.

V gene TRBV6-1 combines with J gene TRBJ2-6; TRBD2 aligns across 7 bases. This CDR3 region has 15 residues. Germline trimming cut 8 bases from V and 0 bases from J; bases unmatched to any gene: 4. Germline CDR1 reads MNHNS; CDR2 reads SASEGT. CDR3 sequence (DNA): TGTGCCAGCTCGGGGGAGGGCTCTGGGGCCAACGTCCTGACTTTC. It encodes CASSGEGSGANVLTF.

This chain connects TRBV5-6 to TRBJ1-3, with 8 bases that match TRBD1. Germline lookup yields CDR1 SGHDT and CDR2 YYEEEE. The CDR3 has 15 residues. The V segment lost 3 bases and the J segment 0 bases; nucleotides outside the gene matches: 2. CDR3 nucleotides: TGTGCCAGCAGCTGGGGACAGGACTCTGGAAACACCATATATTTT. Its translation is CASSWGQDSGNTIYF.

This clone was seen once. V is TRBV4-1 and J is TRBJ2-7; D is unresolved. Germline V gene lookup returns CDR1 MGHRA and CDR2 YSYEKL. CDR3 length: 13 amino acids. V was cut by 0 bases and J by 4 bases, with 7 bases left in between. The CDR3 sequence: CASSQESFYEQYF. The CDR3 bases are TGCGCCAGCAGCCAAGAGTCCTTTTACGAGCAGTACTTC.

This clone has only one observation. J is TRBJ2-1 and V is TRBV29-1; 7 nucleotides align to TRBD2. Germline CDR1 reads SQVTM; CDR2 reads ANQGSEA. J lost 7 bases, V lost 8 bases, and 11 bases had no gene match. This CDR3 is 13 amino acids long. CDR3 in amino acids: CSLRDPGGNEQFF. In DNA, the CDR3 is TGCAGCCTTCGGGACCCGGGGGGAAATGAGCAGTTCTTC.